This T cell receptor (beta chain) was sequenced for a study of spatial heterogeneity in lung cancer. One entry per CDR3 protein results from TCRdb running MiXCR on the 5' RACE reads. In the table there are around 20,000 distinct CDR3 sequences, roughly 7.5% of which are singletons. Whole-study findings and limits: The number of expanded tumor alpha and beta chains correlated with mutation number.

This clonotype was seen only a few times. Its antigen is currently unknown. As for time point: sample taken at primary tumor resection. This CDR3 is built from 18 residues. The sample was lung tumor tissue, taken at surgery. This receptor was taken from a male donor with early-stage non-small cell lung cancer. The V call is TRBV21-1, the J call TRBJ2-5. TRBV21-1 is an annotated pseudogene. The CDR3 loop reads CASSKALWIFREQETQYF. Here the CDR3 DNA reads TGTGCCAGCAGCAAAGCGCTTTGGATTTTCAGAGAGCAAGAGACCCAGTACTTC.